These T cell receptor beta chains were read from a single sample in a study of cytomegalovirus exposure and HLA in healthy donors. Here immunoSEQ multiplex PCR was the method, and the copy in TCRdb shows in-frame clones only, minus some. Its table lists some 130,000 clones. Material for sequencing was PBMCs. The origin of the receptors is a woman between 40 and 50 years old in good health and CMV-seropositive. CDR3s include the opening cysteine and the closing phenylalanine or tryptophan. Each record gives: V gene, J gene, clone size, D gene, CDR3 DNA, CDR3 protein. D genes are given only for firm matches. Clone sizes are given selectively: once, few, many, or a class where the clone is expanded.

>TRBV30|TRBJ1-1|NA|NA
TGTGCCTGGAGTGTGACCCAGGTCCCAGAAGCTTTCTTT
CAWSVTQVPEAFF
>TRBV28|TRBJ2-7|NA|NA
TGTGCCAGTTCCCAACAGGGTTTGGGTGAGCAGTACTTC
CASSQQGLGEQYF
>TRBV6-4|TRBJ2-1|NA|TRBD2
TGTGCCAGCAGTGTAGCGGGAGTCGGTTTGAATGAGCAGTTCTTC
CASSVAGVGLNEQFF
>TRBV10-3|TRBJ2-5|NA|TRBD2
TGTGCCATCAGTGAACCTAGCGGGAGGGGACCAGAGACCCAGTACTTC
CAISEPSGRGPETQYF
>TRBV30|TRBJ2-2|NA|NA
TGTGCCTGGTTACAGAGTCTCCCCGGGGAGCTGTTTTTT
CAWLQSLPGELFF
>TRBV28|TRBJ1-1|NA|NA
TGTGCCAGCAGAGGGAGGCCTGAAGCTTTCTTT
CASRGRPEAFF
>TRBV6-6|TRBJ2-5|NA|NA
TGTGCCAGAAGTTTATTTCAAGAGACCCAGTACTTC
CARSLFQETQYF
>TRBV25-1|TRBJ2-7|NA|NA
TGTGCCAGTTACGGGACACCGTTCTACGAGCAGTACTTC
CASYGTPFYEQYF
>TRBV29-1|TRBJ1-2|NA|NA
TGCAGCGTTGAAGATTACGCCAGGACTAGTGGCTACACCTTC
CSVEDYARTSGYTF
>TRBV19|TRBJ2-3|NA|TRBD2
TGTGCCAGTAGTCTCTGGGCGGGAGGGACCACAGATACGCAGTATTTT
CASSLWAGGTTDTQYF
>TRBV21-1|TRBJ1-3|NA|NA
TGTGCCAGCACCACGTTGACACCTCTTGGAAACACCATATATTTT
CASTTLTPLGNTIYF
>TRBV6-5|TRBJ2-3|NA|TRBD2
TGTGCCAGCAGAAAGACTAGCGGGACGGGGGATACGCAGTATTTT
CASRKTSGTGDTQYF
>TRBV7-8|TRBJ2-7|NA|NA
TGTGCCAGCAGCTTAGGACTAGAGGCCCACGAGCAGTACTTC
CASSLGLEAHEQYF
>TRBV14|TRBJ2-7|NA|TRBD2
TGTGCCAGCAGCCAAGAGGCTAGCGGACGCTACGAGCAGTACTTC
CASSQEASGRYEQYF
>TRBV7-3|TRBJ2-1|NA|NA
TGTGCCAGCAGCTTAACCGCAGGGGAGGGCCGATACAATGAGCAGTTCTTC
CASSLTAGEGRYNEQFF
>TRBV7-2|TRBJ2-5|NA|NA
TGTGCCAGCAGCTCCCCCAGGGGGAGGGAGACCCAGTACTTC
CASSSPRGRETQYF
>TRBV4-1|TRBJ1-4|NA|NA
TGCGCCAGCGGACGACGGGATAATGAAAAACTGTTTTTT
CASGRRDNEKLFF
>TRBV6-1|TRBJ1-5|NA|NA
TGTGCCAGCACCAGCCGGGACATCAATCAGCCCCAGCATTTT
CASTSRDINQPQHF
>TRBV28|TRBJ2-7|NA|TRBD2
TGTGCCAGCACCAATAGCGGGAGCTGGGGGGAGCAGTACTTC
CASTNSGSWGEQYF
>TRBV9|TRBJ2-2|NA|TRBD2
TGTGCCACCCAAAGGGGGACTAGCGGGAGGGGGACCACCGGGGAGCTGTTTTTT
CATQRGTSGRGTTGELFF
>TRBV6-6|TRBJ1-2|NA|TRBD1
TGTGCCAGCAGTTACTTCGGGACAGGGTATGGCTACACCTTC
CASSYFGTGYGYTF
>TRBV7-3|TRBJ2-3|NA|NA
TGTGCCAGCAGCTTTATCAGCGGAGCAAGCACAGATACGCAGTATTTT
CASSFISGASTDTQYF
>TRBV9|TRBJ2-1|NA|NA
TGTGCCAGCAGCGTAGTCCCGGGAGTGGGTAATGAGCAGTTCTTC
CASSVVPGVGNEQFF
>TRBV6-5|TRBJ1-2|NA|NA
TGTGCCAGCAGTTACTTTTTACAGGGTAACTATGGCTACACCTTC
CASSYFLQGNYGYTF
>TRBV27|TRBJ2-3|NA|TRBD1
TGTGCCAGCAGTTTGTTCCTCCAGGGGGGCACAGATACGCAGTATTTT
CASSLFLQGGTDTQYF
>TRBV6-6|TRBJ2-1|NA|TRBD2
TGTGCCAGCATTTTAGCGGGAGTTTACAATGAGCAGTTCTTC
CASILAGVYNEQFF
>TRBV4-3|TRBJ2-2|NA|TRBD2
TGCGCCAGCAGCCAGGGACTAGCGGTTAACACCGGGGAGCTGTTTTTT
CASSQGLAVNTGELFF
>TRBV5-1|TRBJ2-5|NA|TRBD2
TGCGCCAGCAGCTGGGAGGGACGGCAAGAGACCCAGTACTTC
CASSWEGRQETQYF
>TRBV6-5|TRBJ2-1|NA|TRBD2
TGTGCCAGCAGTTTCATGACTAGCGGGACCTACAATGAGCAGTTCTTC
CASSFMTSGTYNEQFF
>TRBV5-1|TRBJ2-4|NA|TRBD1
TGCGCCAGCAGCCTCGGACAGGGACTAGCCAAAAACATTCAGTACTTC
CASSLGQGLAKNIQYF
>TRBV10-2|TRBJ2-3|NA|TRBD1
TGCGCCAGCAGAGGGACAGGGGGCACAGATACGCAGTATTTT
CASRGTGGTDTQYF
>TRBV2|TRBJ2-5|NA|NA
TGTGCCAGCAGTGAACCAGGGGCCGTAGAGACCCAGTACTTC
CASSEPGAVETQYF
>TRBV6-5|TRBJ1-2|NA|NA
TGTGCCAGCAGTTACTCGCGGGGCTCCTATGGCTACACCTTC
CASSYSRGSYGYTF
>TRBV6-1|TRBJ2-2|NA|TRBD2
TGTGCCATTGTAGCGGGAGGGCACACCGGGGAGCTGTTTTTT
CAIVAGGHTGELFF
>TRBV27|TRBJ2-1|NA|NA
TGTGCCAGCAGTTTAGGGCTAGCGACCTACAATGAGCAGTTCTTC
CASSLGLATYNEQFF
>TRBV9|TRBJ2-7|NA|NA
TGTGCCAGCAGCGTACGCGAGACAAGGTACGAGCAGTACTTC
CASSVRETRYEQYF
>TRBV7-7|TRBJ2-1|NA|NA
TGTGCTAGCAGCTTGGGGGGAGGTGAGCAGTTCTTC
CASSLGGGEQFF
>TRBV9|TRBJ2-1|NA|NA
TGTGCCAGCAGCGATTACAGGAATGAGCAGTTCTTC
CASSDYRNEQFF
>TRBV6-5|TRBJ1-1|NA|TRBD1
TGTGCCAGCAGTCCCACAGGGGTGCCGAACACTGAAGCTTTCTTT
CASSPTGVPNTEAFF
>TRBV6-1|TRBJ2-7|medium-sized|TRBD1
TGTGCCAGCAGTGAAGACGGGACAGGGGGCTACGAGCAGTACTTC
CASSEDGTGGYEQYF
>TRBV19|TRBJ2-3|NA|TRBD1
TGTGCCAGTAGTATCGCGAGGACAGGGGCGTCAGATACGCAGTATTTT
CASSIARTGASDTQYF
>TRBV28|TRBJ1-2|NA|NA
TGTGCCAGCAGTTTAGCCGGGACAACTACCAAGGGCCCTAACTATGGCTACACCTTC
CASSLAGTTTKGPNYGYTF
>TRBV15|TRBJ2-3|NA|TRBD2
TGTGCCACCAGCAGAGACTTACTAGCGGACACAGATACGCAGTATTTT
CATSRDLLADTDTQYF
>TRBV18|TRBJ2-3|NA|TRBD2
TGTGCCAGCTCGCGACTAGCGGGAGGGACAGATACGCAGTATTTT
CASSRLAGGTDTQYF
>TRBV30|TRBJ2-2|NA|NA
TGTGCCTGGAGTGTACCCGGGACACACACCGGGGAGCTGTTTTTT
CAWSVPGTHTGELFF
>TRBV5-1|TRBJ2-4|NA|TRBD1
TGCGCCAGCAGCTTACTGGGACAGGGGCAAAACATTCAGTACTTC
CASSLLGQGQNIQYF
>TRBV29-1|TRBJ1-1|NA|NA
TGCAGCTACCGCCTTCCGGGGATGAACACTGAAGCTTTCTTT
CSYRLPGMNTEAFF